Below are 22 T cell receptor beta chains sequenced from a single sample in a study of cytomegalovirus exposure and HLA in healthy donors. The table came from immunoSEQ multiplex PCR; TCRdb's copy has only in-frame clones and leaves some out. In the table there are 200,000 to 250,000 clones, around nine tenths of which are singletons. Sequencing was carried out using PBMCs. Every receptor here comes from a young woman in good health and CMV-seronegative.

The chain recombines TRBV6-1 with TRBJ2-7; 10 nucleotides line up with TRBD2. The trim removed 8 bases at V and 4 bases at J, leaving 5 bases unmatched. This CDR3 is 13 amino acids long. In germline, CDR1 is MNHNS, CDR2 SASEGT. CDR3 DNA: TGTGCCAGCCTGTCGACTAGCGGGTACGAGCAGTACTTC. This gives the protein CASLSTSGYEQYF.

The V call is TRBV5-1, the J call TRBJ2-2, with 12 bases that match TRBD2. The V gene's germline CDR1 is SGHRS and CDR2 YFSETQ. Trimming at V came to 4 bases and at J to 0 bases, leaving 4 bases not matched to a gene. CDR3 size: 17 residues. CDR3 loop: CASSTGLAGANTGELFF. DNA for the CDR3: TGCGCCAGCAGCACGGGACTAGCGGGCGCGAACACCGGGGAGCTGTTTTTT.

The chain carries TRBV5-1 and TRBJ2-1, with 7 positions matching TRBD2. The V segment lost 4 bases and the J segment 6 bases; nucleotides outside the gene matches: 10. The CDR3 runs 15 residues. From germline, CDR1 is SGHRS and CDR2 YFSETQ. The CDR3 coding sequence is TGCGCCAGCAGCGTCGGACTAGAAGCAGCCAATGAGCAGTTCTTC. Its translation: CASSVGLEAANEQFF.

The J gene is TRBJ1-1, the V gene TRBV19; 9 bases line up with TRBD1. V was clipped by 4 bases and J by 5 bases; unmatched bases: 11. Germline CDR1 LNHDA, CDR2 SQIVND (reference sequence). The CDR3 has 16 residues. The CDR3 DNA is TGTGCCAGTAGTAAAGGGACAGGGTTTTTAAATACTGAAGCTTTCTTT. It specifies CASSKGTGFLNTEAFF.

This rearrangement joins TRBV11-2 to TRBJ1-2; 9 positions match TRBD1. Looked up from germline, CDR1 is SGHAT and CDR2 is FQNNGV. The CDR3 runs 16 residues. V shed 0 bases, J shed 8 bases, and the junction held 10 bases outside the gene matches. The CDR3 nucleotides read TGTGCCAGCAGCTTAGAGGCTGGGACAGGGATTAACGGCTACACCTTC. The encoded protein is CASSLEAGTGINGYTF.

The chain is built from TRBV5-1 and TRBJ2-7, with D perhaps TRBD2 (6 bases). Germline V gives CDR1 SGHRS, CDR2 YFSETQ. The CDR3 runs 15 residues. V was shortened by 3 bases and J by 3 bases, with 16 bases between the two germline ends. The CDR3 DNA is TGCGCCAGCAGCTCCTCGGGAGCCCCCCTCTACGAGCAGTACTTC. Protein product: CASSSSGAPLYEQYF.

The chain recombines TRBV9 with TRBJ2-7; 9 nucleotides match TRBD2. Germline CDR1 reads SGDLS; CDR2 reads YYNGEE. The CDR3 contains 13 residues. V was clipped by 3 bases and J by 4 bases; unmatched bases: 2. CDR3 sequence reads: CASSGAGGYEQYF. The CDR3 DNA is TGTGCCAGCAGCGGGGCGGGAGGGTACGAGCAGTACTTC.

This clone was recorded once. As DNA, the CDR3 is TGTGCCAGCAGCTCCTGGGCCTATGCGAATGAGCAGTTCTTC. It specifies CASSSWAYANEQFF. The V and J genes are TRBV13 and TRBJ2-1, with D unclear. V was trimmed by 4 bases and J by 7 bases, leaving 14 bases between them. Germline loops: CDR1 PRHDT, CDR2 FYEKMQ (reference sequence). The CDR3 is 14 residues long.

This chain connects TRBV30 to TRBJ1-2; unclear D gene. Germline lookup yields CDR1 GTSNPN and CDR2 SVGIG (reference sequence). The CDR3 contains 13 residues. V was trimmed by 5 bases and J by 8 bases, leaving 18 bases between them. The CDR3 sequence: CAWSPGVHKGYTF. For the CDR3, the DNA is TGTGCCTGGTCTCCCGGGGTCCATAAAGGCTACACCTTC.

The chain links TRBV6-5 to TRBJ1-1; TRBD1 aligns across 9 bases. J was trimmed by 4 bases and V by 2 bases; bases with no gene match: 2. This CDR3 contains 14 residues. In germline, CDR1 is MNHEY, CDR2 SVGAGI. The CDR3 spells CASSYGTGPTEAFF. CDR3 nucleotide sequence: TGTGCCAGCAGTTACGGGACAGGGCCCACTGAAGCTTTCTTT.

Concerning this clone itself: The sample carries other DNA sequences with the same CDR3. The V and J genes are TRBV6-1 and TRBJ2-5; D is undetermined. V was pared by 10 bases and J by 4 bases, with 4 bases between. Looked up from germline, CDR1 is MNHNS and CDR2 is SASEGT. The CDR3 totals 9 residues. CDR3 nucleotide sequence: TGTGCCACTCGAGAGACCCAGTACTTC. It encodes CATRETQYF.

This chain connects TRBV9 to TRBJ2-3; D may be TRBD1 (5 bases). V was clipped by 3 bases and J by 2 bases, with 13 bases between them. CDR3 length: 15 amino acids. Per germline, CDR1 SGDLS and CDR2 YYNGEE. The CDR3 region is CASSAEDRSTDTQYF. The CDR3 DNA reads as TGTGCCAGCAGCGCAGAAGACAGATCCACAGATACGCAGTATTTT.

The V gene is TRBV19, the J gene TRBJ1-5; D gene ambiguous. V shed 4 bases and J shed 0 bases, with 7 bases lying between them. The CDR3 is 14 amino acids. Germline V gene sequence: CDR1 LNHDA, CDR2 SQIVND (reference sequence). The CDR3 bases are TGTGCCAGTAGTACAGGAGGTAGCAATCAGCCCCAGCATTTT. Amino acid sequence: CASSTGGSNQPQHF.

V and J are TRBV27 and TRBJ1-4, with 8 bases aligning to TRBD1. V shed 4 bases and J 6 bases; nucleotides not matched to a gene: 7. The V gene's germline CDR1 is MNHEY and CDR2 SMNVEV (reference sequence). The CDR3 runs 15 residues. CDR3 residues: CASSSNGQGYEKLFF. As DNA, the CDR3 is TGTGCCAGCAGTTCCAACGGACAGGGTTATGAAAAACTGTTTTTT.

The chain recombines TRBV18 with TRBJ2-3; 9 nucleotides align to TRBD1. The CDR3 contains 18 residues. V shed 3 bases, J shed 3 bases, and the junction held 13 bases outside the gene matches. The germline CDR1 and CDR2 sequences are KGHSH and LQKENI. The CDR3 region is CASSPLIGTGIGTDTQYF. The CDR3 DNA is TGTGCCAGCTCACCCCTGATTGGGACAGGGATTGGGACAGATACGCAGTATTTT.

The rearrangement joins TRBV6-1 to TRBJ1-2; D not resolved. The CDR3 is made up of 12 amino acids. In germline, CDR1 is MNHNS, CDR2 SASEGT. Trimming cost V 11 bases and J 7 bases, with 17 bases left between them. CDR3 sequence (DNA): TGTGCCTCGTTGTCCCTGCCGGGTGGCTACACCTTC. Translated, it gives CASLSLPGGYTF.

The gene calls are TRBV19 and TRBJ1-5, with D maybe TRBD1 (6 bases). The CDR3 is 15 residues long. Germline CDR1 and CDR2: LNHDA and SQIVND (reference sequence). Trimming pared 6 bases from V and 3 bases from J, leaving 15 bases between. The CDR3 coding sequence is TGTGCCAGTAGGGGCGGACAGCTAGACAATCAGCCCCAGCATTTT. The encoded protein is CASRGGQLDNQPQHF.

V is TRBV19 and J is TRBJ2-1; 7 bases match TRBD1. This CDR3 comprises 15 residues. The germline CDR1 and CDR2 sequences are LNHDA and SQIVND (reference sequence). The V gene end was trimmed by 6 bases and the J gene end by 8 bases; junction bases not matched to a gene: 13. The CDR3 loop reads CASRKKGGSRDEQFF. The CDR3 bases are TGTGCCAGTAGGAAAAAAGGGGGCTCCAGAGATGAGCAGTTCTTC.

The chain links TRBV6-1 to TRBJ1-5; no clear D gene. The CDR3 is made up of 16 amino acids. The V and J ends lost 0 bases and 0 bases respectively, with 9 bases between them. In germline, CDR1 is MNHNS, CDR2 SASEGT. The CDR3 spells CASSEATPYSNQPQHF. CDR3 DNA sequence: TGTGCCAGCAGTGAAGCGACACCATATAGCAATCAGCCCCAGCATTTT.

This chain joins TRBV28 and TRBJ1-6; 7 bases align to TRBD1. The CDR3 totals 15 residues. CDR1 is MDHEN, CDR2 SYDVKM, per germline. The junction had 12 bases not matched to a gene; V was cut back by 3 bases and J by 13 bases. The CDR3 DNA is TGTGCCAGCAGTTTGGAGGGACAGCCGTTGAGGCCCCTCCACTTT. It encodes CASSLEGQPLRPLHF.

The V gene is TRBV6-5, the J gene TRBJ2-1, with TRBD2 as a possible D gene (5 bases). Germline V gives CDR1 MNHEY, CDR2 SVGAGI. This CDR3 comprises 13 residues. Trimming shortened V by 6 bases and J by 7 bases, and 13 bases separated the two germline ends. For the CDR3, the DNA is TGTGCCAGCAGGCCTGGAGGAGGAAATGAGCAGTTCTTC. Translation: CASRPGGGNEQFF.

The genes are TRBV2 and TRBJ1-1, with a weak D call TRBD1 (6 bases). From germline, CDR1 is SNHLY and CDR2 FYNNEI. Trimming took off 7 bases at V and 0 bases at J, with 12 bases between the two ends. This CDR3 comprises 14 residues. CDR3 in DNA: TGTGCCAGCACCGCGCAGGGGCTGAACACTGAAGCTTTCTTT. Its protein product is CASTAQGLNTEAFF. Looking up the rest from reference TRBV2 and TRBJ1-1 gives the full variable domain: EPEVTQTPSHQVTQMGQEVILRCVPISNHLYFYWYRQILGQKVEFLVSFYNNEISEKSEIFDDQFSVERPDGSNFTLKIRSTKLEDSAMYFCASTAQGLNTEAFFGQGTRLTVV.